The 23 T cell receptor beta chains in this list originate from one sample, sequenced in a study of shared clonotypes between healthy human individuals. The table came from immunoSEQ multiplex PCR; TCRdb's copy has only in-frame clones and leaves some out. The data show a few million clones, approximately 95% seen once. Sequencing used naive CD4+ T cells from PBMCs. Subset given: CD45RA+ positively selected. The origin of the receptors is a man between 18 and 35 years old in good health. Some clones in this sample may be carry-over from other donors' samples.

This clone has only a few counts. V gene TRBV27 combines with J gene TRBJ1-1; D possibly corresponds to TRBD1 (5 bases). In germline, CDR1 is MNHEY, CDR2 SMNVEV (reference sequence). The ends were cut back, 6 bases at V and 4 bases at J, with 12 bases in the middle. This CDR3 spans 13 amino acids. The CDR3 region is CASRARAGTEAFF. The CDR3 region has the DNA TGTGCCAGCAGAGCCAGGGCCGGCACTGAAGCTTTCTTT.

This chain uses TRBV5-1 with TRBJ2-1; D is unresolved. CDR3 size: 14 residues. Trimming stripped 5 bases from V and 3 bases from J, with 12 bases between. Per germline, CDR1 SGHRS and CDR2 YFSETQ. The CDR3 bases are TGCGCCAGCAGTGAAGGCGATAACTACAATGAGCAGTTCTTC. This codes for CASSEGDNYNEQFF.

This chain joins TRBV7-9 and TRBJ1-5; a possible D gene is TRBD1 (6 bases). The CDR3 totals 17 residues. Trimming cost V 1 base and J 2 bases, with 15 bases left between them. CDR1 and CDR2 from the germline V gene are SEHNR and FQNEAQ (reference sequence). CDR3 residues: CASSLVGGAFGNQPQHF. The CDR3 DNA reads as TGTGCCAGCAGCTTAGTAGGGGGGGCGTTCGGCAATCAGCCCCAGCATTTT.

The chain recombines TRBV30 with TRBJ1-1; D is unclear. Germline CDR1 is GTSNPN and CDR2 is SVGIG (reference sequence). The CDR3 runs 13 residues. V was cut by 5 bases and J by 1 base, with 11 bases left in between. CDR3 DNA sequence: TGTGCCTGGTCAAAAATGGCGAACACTGAAGCTTTCTTT. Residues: CAWSKMANTEAFF.

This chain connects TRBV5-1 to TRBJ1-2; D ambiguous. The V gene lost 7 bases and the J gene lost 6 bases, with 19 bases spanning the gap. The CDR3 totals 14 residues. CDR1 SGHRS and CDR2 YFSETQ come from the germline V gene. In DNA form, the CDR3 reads TGCGCCAGCGGTCCTGCGGTTTCGCCAGATGGCTACACCTTC. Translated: CASGPAVSPDGYTF.

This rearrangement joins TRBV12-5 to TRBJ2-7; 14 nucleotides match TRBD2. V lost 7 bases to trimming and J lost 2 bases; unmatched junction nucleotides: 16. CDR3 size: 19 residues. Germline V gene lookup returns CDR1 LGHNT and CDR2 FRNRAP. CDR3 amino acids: CASAPHRLAGGPGTYEQYF. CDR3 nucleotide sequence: TGTGCTAGTGCTCCACATAGACTAGCGGGAGGGCCAGGTACCTACGAGCAGTACTTC.

The CDR3 nucleotides read TGTGCCAGCAGCCCGGGGGAGGAGAGATCCTACAATGAGCAGTTCTTC. Translation: CASSPGEERSYNEQFF. The chain carries TRBV5-6 and TRBJ2-1; a possible D gene is TRBD2 (6 bases). The CDR3 length is 16 residues. The V gene's germline CDR1 is SGHDT and CDR2 YYEEEE. Trimming took off 4 bases at V and 1 base at J, with 15 bases between the two ends.

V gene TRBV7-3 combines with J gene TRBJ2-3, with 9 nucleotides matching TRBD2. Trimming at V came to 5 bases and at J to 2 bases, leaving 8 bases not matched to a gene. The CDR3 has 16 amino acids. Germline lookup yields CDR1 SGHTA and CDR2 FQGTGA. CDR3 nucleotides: TGTGCCAGCAGCCATGGGGCTAGCGGGAACACAGATACGCAGTATTTT. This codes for CASSHGASGNTDTQYF.

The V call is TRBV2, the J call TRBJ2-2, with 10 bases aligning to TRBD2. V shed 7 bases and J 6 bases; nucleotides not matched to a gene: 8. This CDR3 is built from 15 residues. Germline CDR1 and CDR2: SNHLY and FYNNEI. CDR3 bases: TGTGCCAGCAACCTCTTGACTAGCGGGCCCGGGGAGCTGTTTTTT. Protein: CASNLLTSGPGELFF.

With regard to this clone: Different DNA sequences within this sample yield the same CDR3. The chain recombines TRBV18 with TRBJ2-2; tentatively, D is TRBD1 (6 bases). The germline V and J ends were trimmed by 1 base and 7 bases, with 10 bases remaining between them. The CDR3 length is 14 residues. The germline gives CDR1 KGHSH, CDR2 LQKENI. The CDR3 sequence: CASSPQGVNGELFF. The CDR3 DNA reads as TGTGCCAGCTCACCACAGGGGGTGAACGGGGAGCTGTTTTTT.

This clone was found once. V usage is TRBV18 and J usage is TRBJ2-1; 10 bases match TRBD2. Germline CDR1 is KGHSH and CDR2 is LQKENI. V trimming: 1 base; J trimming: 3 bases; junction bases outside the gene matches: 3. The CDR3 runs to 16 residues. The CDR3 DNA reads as TGTGCCAGCTCACCACTAAAGCGGGGGGGCTACAATGAGCAGTTCTTC. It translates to CASSPLKRGGYNEQFF.

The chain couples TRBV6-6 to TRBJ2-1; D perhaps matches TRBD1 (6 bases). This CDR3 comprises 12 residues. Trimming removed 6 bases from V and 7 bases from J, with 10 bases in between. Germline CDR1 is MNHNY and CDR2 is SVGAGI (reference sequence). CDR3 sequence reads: CASRQGGNEQFF. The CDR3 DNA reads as TGTGCCAGCAGACAGGGTGGAAATGAGCAGTTCTTC.

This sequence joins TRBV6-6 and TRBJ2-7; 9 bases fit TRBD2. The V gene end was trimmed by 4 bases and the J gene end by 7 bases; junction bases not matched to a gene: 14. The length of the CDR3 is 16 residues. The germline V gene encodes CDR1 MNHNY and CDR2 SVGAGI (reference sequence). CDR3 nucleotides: TGTGCCAGCAGTTTAAAGGGGGCGGGAGGGCCGATAGAGCAGTACTTC. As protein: CASSLKGAGGPIEQYF.

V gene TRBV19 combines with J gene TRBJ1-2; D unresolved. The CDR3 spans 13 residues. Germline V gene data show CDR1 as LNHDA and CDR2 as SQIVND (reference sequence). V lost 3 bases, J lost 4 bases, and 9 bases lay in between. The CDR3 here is CASSIGRPYGYTF. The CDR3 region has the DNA TGTGCCAGTAGTATCGGCAGACCCTATGGCTACACCTTC. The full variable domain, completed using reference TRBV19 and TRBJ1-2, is DGGITQSPKYLFRKEGQNVTLSCEQNLNHDAMYWYRQDPGQGLRLIYYSQIVNDFQKGDIAEGYSVSREKKESFPLTVTSAQKNPTAFYLCASSIGRPYGYTFGSGTRLTVV.

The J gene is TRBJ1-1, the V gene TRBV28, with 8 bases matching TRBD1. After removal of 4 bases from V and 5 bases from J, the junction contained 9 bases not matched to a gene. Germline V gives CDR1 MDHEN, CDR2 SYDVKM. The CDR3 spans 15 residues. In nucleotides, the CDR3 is TGTGCCAGCAGTTCCTCCTTCCAGGGGGCGACTGAAGCTTTCTTT. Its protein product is CASSSSFQGATEAFF.

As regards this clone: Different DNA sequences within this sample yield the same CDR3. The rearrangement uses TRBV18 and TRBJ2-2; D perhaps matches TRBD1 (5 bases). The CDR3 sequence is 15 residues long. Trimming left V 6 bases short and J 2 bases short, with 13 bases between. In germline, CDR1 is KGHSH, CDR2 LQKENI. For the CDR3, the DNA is TGTGCCAGCTCCCCCCGGCAGGGCAACACCGGGGAGCTGTTTTTT. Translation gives CASSPRQGNTGELFF.

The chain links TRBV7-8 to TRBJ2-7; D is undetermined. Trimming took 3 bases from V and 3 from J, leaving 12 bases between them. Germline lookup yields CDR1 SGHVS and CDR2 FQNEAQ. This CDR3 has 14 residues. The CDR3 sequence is CASSFRVSYYEQYF. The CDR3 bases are TGTGCCAGCAGCTTTCGGGTCAGTTACTACGAGCAGTACTTC.

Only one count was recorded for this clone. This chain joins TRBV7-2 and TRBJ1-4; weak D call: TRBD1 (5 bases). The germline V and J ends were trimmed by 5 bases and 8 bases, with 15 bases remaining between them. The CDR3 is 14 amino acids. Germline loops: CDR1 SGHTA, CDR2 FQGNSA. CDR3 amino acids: CASSQGPHTEKLFF. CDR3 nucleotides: TGTGCCAGCAGCCAGGGACCCCATACGGAAAAACTGTTTTTT.

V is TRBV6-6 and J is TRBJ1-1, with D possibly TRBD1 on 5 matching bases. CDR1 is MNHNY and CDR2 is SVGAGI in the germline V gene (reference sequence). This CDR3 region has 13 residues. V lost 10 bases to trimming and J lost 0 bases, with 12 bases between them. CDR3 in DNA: TGTGCCACCATGGGACGGTTGAACACTGAAGCTTTCTTT. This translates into CATMGRLNTEAFF.

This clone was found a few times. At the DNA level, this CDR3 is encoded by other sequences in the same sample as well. The CDR3 sequence is CASSWTSGSDEQFF. CDR3 nucleotides: TGTGCCAGCAGTTGGACTAGCGGGAGCGATGAGCAGTTCTTC. This rearrangement joins TRBV28 to TRBJ2-1; 13 bases agree with TRBD2. With 4 bases clipped from V and 8 bases from J, the junction kept 2 bases outside the gene matches. The CDR3 has 14 residues. The V gene's germline CDR1 is MDHEN and CDR2 SYDVKM.

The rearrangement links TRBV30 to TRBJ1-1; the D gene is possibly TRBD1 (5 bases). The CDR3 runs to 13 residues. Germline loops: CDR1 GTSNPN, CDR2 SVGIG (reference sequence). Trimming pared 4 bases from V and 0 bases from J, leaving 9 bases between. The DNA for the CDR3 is TGTGCCTGGAAGGGACGGTTGAACACTGAAGCTTTCTTT. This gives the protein CAWKGRLNTEAFF.

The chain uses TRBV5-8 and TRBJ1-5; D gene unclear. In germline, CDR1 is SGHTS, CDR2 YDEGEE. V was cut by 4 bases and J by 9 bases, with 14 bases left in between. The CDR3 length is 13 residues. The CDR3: CASSRRKDGPQHF. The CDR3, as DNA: TGTGCCAGCAGCAGACGGAAGGATGGGCCCCAGCATTTT.

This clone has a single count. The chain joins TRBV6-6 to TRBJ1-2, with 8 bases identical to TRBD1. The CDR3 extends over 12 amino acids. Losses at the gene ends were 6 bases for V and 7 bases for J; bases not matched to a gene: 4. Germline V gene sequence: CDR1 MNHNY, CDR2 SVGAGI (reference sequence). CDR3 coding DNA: TGTGCCAGCAGGACAGGGGAGGGTGGCTACACCTTC. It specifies CASRTGEGGYTF.